This record covers a single T cell receptor beta chain. Its antigen is currently unknown. Time point denoted: baseline pretreatment blood. Treatment of the sample: 15 Gy SBRT to primary tumor, nephrectomy 4 weeks later. Blood was sampled at baseline, 2 weeks and 4 weeks after SBRT. The patient's renal cell carcinoma had clear cell pathology. These data are taken from a study of radiation and T cells in renal cell carcinoma. Points from the study as a whole: Top tumor clonotypes rose in blood 2 weeks post-radiation, then contracted. Without pretreatment biopsies, baseline tumor clonotype presence was undetermined.

The protocol was immunoSEQ multiplex PCR, while the TCRdb copy is restricted to in-frame clones and leaves out a portion. The data contain about 49,000 clones, approximately 80% of them singletons. Germline V CDR1 and CDR2: SGHDT, YYEEEE. V lost 0 bases, J lost 2 bases, and 13 bases lay in between. CDR3 size: 16 residues. The material was blood, obtained from a patient whose treatment included radiotherapy and nephrectomy. The chain joins TRBV5-6 to TRBJ2-3; D call uncertain. The sequence was collected from a woman in her seventies with renal cell carcinoma. In DNA, the CDR3 is TGTGCCAGCAGCTTGGCCAGCCGCCCCCCCACAGATACGCAGTATTTT. Protein product: CASSLASRPPTDTQYF.